The next 13 T cell receptor beta chains were all read from a single sample in a study of blood T cells in healthy people across ages. A second PCR of 7 to 11 cycles used a sample-barcoded 5' primer and a J-beta primer mix. In TCRdb, the 5' RACE reads were re-called with MiXCR into one record per CDR3 protein. The sample shows hundreds of thousands of distinct CDR3 sequences, around 48% of them seen only once. Sequencing was performed on blood. Source of these receptors: an elderly man in good health.

J is TRBJ2-7 and V is TRBV10-3; tentative D call: TRBD1 (6 bases). The CDR3 has 15 residues. The V gene lost 4 bases and the J gene lost 0 bases, with 13 bases spanning the gap. Germline-derived CDR1 and CDR2 are ENHRY and SYGVKD. The CDR3 protein is CAISVGPRGSYEQYF. CDR3 nucleotide sequence: TGTGCCATCAGTGTCGGTCCCAGGGGCTCCTACGAGCAGTACTTC.

The chain joins TRBV12-3 or TRBV12-4 to TRBJ2-7, with D unresolved. The ends were cut back, 5 bases at V and 2 bases at J, with 10 bases in the middle. The CDR3 is 13 amino acids. CDR3 protein: CASSPRKTYEQYF. In DNA, the CDR3 is TGTGCCAGCAGTCCCCGGAAGACCTACGAGCAGTACTTC.

This rearrangement joins TRBV6-5 to TRBJ2-3; D is perhaps TRBD2 (6 bases). With 0 bases removed from V and 4 bases from J, the gap between germline ends came to 26 bases. This CDR3 spans 20 amino acids. The V gene's germline CDR1 is MNHEY and CDR2 SVGAGI. The CDR3 loop reads CASSYSILSLYGSHADTQYF. CDR3 DNA: TGTGCCAGCAGTTACTCGATATTATCTCTGTACGGGAGTCACGCAGATACGCAGTATTTT.

The chain uses TRBV6-6 and TRBJ2-1; the match to TRBD1 covers 9 bases. The CDR3 has 17 amino acids. The V gene end was trimmed by 2 bases and the J gene end by 6 bases; junction bases not matched to a gene: 11. The germline V gene encodes CDR1 MNHNY and CDR2 SVGAGI (reference sequence). The CDR3 region is CASSYGTGQGLVNEQFF. The CDR3 coding sequence is TGTGCCAGCAGTTACGGCACCGGACAGGGGTTGGTCAATGAGCAGTTCTTC.

This clonotype has only a few counts. CDR3 amino acids: CSARGLLSMNTEAFF. The CDR3 region has the DNA TGCAGTGCTAGAGGACTCCTTAGCATGAACACTGAAGCTTTCTTT. The gene calls are TRBV20-1 and TRBJ1-1; D remains unclear. The germline gives CDR1 DFQATT, CDR2 SNEGSKA (reference sequence). V was pared by 1 base and J by 0 bases, with 12 bases between. This CDR3 region has 15 residues.

This clonotype was seen a handful of times. The rearrangement links TRBV18 to TRBJ2-7; D is uncertain. Trimming removed 1 base from V and 7 bases from J, with 11 bases in between. Germline V gives CDR1 KGHSH, CDR2 LQKENI. The CDR3 contains 13 residues. CDR3 protein: CASSPQGPWEQYF. Written as DNA, the CDR3 is TGTGCCAGCTCACCACAAGGCCCCTGGGAGCAGTACTTC.

There are a few counts of this clonotype. The V gene is TRBV5-1, the J gene TRBJ1-5, with D possibly matching TRBD1 (5 bases). CDR3 length: 16 residues. V was clipped by 0 bases and J by 2 bases, with 12 bases between them. CDR1 and CDR2 from the germline V gene are SGHRS and YFSETQ. The CDR3 nucleotides are TGCGCCAGCAGCTTGGTACCAGGGCGAGGCAATCAGCCCCAGCATTTT. Translated, it gives CASSLVPGRGNQPQHF.

Only a few counts were recorded for this clonotype. This chain connects TRBV29-1 to TRBJ1-1; 7 positions match TRBD1. J lost 5 bases, V lost 4 bases, and 4 bases had no gene match. Germline V gene lookup returns CDR1 SQVTM and CDR2 ANQGSEA. This CDR3 has 12 residues. CDR3 protein: CSVGQGGTEAFF. The CDR3 DNA reads as TGCAGCGTTGGACAGGGTGGTACTGAAGCTTTCTTT.

V usage is TRBV12-3 or TRBV12-4 and J usage is TRBJ2-2; D is possibly TRBD1 (5 bases). The CDR3 is made up of 16 amino acids. The germline V and J ends were trimmed by 1 base and 1 base, with 10 bases remaining between them. The CDR3: CASSLDLTENTGELFF. CDR3 bases: TGTGCCAGCAGTTTAGATCTGACAGAGAACACCGGGGAGCTGTTTTTT.

J is TRBJ1-6 and V is TRBV4-2, with D possibly matching TRBD1 (5 bases). The V end lost 2 bases, the J end lost 9 bases, and 11 bases lay between the germline ends. The germline V gene has CDR1 LGHNA and CDR2 YNFKEQ. This CDR3 comprises 14 residues. The DNA of the CDR3 is TGTGCCAGCAGCCAAATGGGCGGGGGTTCACCCCTCCACTTT. It yields the protein CASSQMGGGSPLHF.

The chain couples TRBV6-2 or TRBV6-3 to TRBJ2-6; a weak D match, TRBD1 (6 bases). With 6 bases removed from V and 0 bases from J, the gap between germline ends came to 9 bases. The CDR3 sequence is 15 residues long. Germline CDR1 and CDR2: MNHEY and SVGEGT. CDR3 sequence reads: CASSRGGSGANVLTF. The CDR3, as DNA: TGTGCCAGCAGCAGGGGCGGCTCTGGGGCCAACGTCCTGACTTTC.

This clonotype has more than one count but fewer than ten. The V call is TRBV7-2, the J call TRBJ2-3, with TRBD2 matching over 8 bases. CDR1 and CDR2 (germline): SGHTA, FQGNSA. This CDR3 comprises 15 residues. V lost 1 base to trimming and J lost 5 bases; unmatched junction nucleotides: 5. The CDR3 reads CASSLVRGEGDTQYF. For the CDR3, the DNA is TGTGCCAGCAGCTTAGTGCGGGGGGAAGGAGATACGCAGTATTTT.

This clonotype was counted a single time. This chain joins TRBV27 and TRBJ2-1; 10 bases are shared with TRBD2. Germline V lookup: CDR1 MNHEY, CDR2 SMNVEV (reference sequence). The CDR3 sequence is 15 residues long. J gave up 5 bases and V 5 bases, and 6 bases lay outside the gene matches. In DNA form, the CDR3 reads TGTGCCAGCAGTCCACTAGCGGGACGGAACAATGAGCAGTTCTTC. The encoded protein is CASSPLAGRNNEQFF.